These 17 T cell receptor beta chains were sequenced from one sample in a study of PD-1 blockade in classical Hodgkin lymphoma. The repertoire was sequenced with immunoSEQ multiplex PCR; TCRdb's copy has only in-frame clones and lacks some. This sample yields roughly 20,000 clones, of which 76% are seen a single time; roughly 20% belongs to the top ten. Specified time point: cycle 4 day 1 (C4D1), after 6 weeks of nivolumab. The patients all showed relapse after autologous stem cell transplantation, while their brentuximab vedotin exposure varied. This material consisted of peripheral blood mononuclear cells (PBMCs), taken before the fourth cycle of nivolumab. The receptors stem from a human donor with classical Hodgkin lymphoma.

This clone showed up just once. J is TRBJ1-1 and V is TRBV7-9; no reliable D call. Germline lookup yields CDR1 SEHNR and CDR2 FQNEAQ (reference sequence). The CDR3 is made up of 14 amino acids. V lost 5 bases and J lost 3, with 13 bases in between. The CDR3 reads CASSRISGDTEAFF. The CDR3 DNA reads TGTGCCAGCAGCCGAATCAGCGGGGACACTGAAGCTTTCTTT.

The table lists this clone with a count of one. This rearrangement joins TRBV6-6 to TRBJ2-2; possible D gene TRBD2, 6 bases. The CDR3 contains 15 residues. The germline V gene encodes CDR1 MNHNY and CDR2 SVGAGI (reference sequence). Trimming removed 8 bases at V and 0 bases at J, with 13 bases between. CDR3 region: CASGRLGTNTGELFF. CDR3 nucleotides: TGTGCCAGCGGTCGACTAGGGACGAACACCGGGGAGCTGTTTTTT.

The chain is built from TRBV18 and TRBJ2-7; D may correspond to TRBD1 or TRBD2 (7 bases each). The CDR3 is 14 residues long. Germline CDR1 is KGHSH and CDR2 is LQKENI. With 10 bases removed from V and 2 bases from J, the gap between germline ends came to 18 bases. This CDR3 reads CATAPAGGAYEQYF. CDR3 nucleotides: TGTGCCACCGCCCCGGCAGGGGGGGCCTACGAGCAGTACTTC. Filled out from reference TRBV18 and TRBJ2-7, the complete variable domain reads NAGVMQNPRHLVRRRGQEARLRCSPMKGHSHVYWYRQLPEEGLKFMVYLQKENIIDESGMPKERFSAEFPKEGPSILRIQQVVRGDSAAYFCATAPAGGAYEQYFGPGTRLTVT.

The CDR3 sequence is CASSSTPPSYEQYF. CDR3 DNA: TGTGCCAGCAGCTCAACCCCCCCCTCCTACGAGCAGTACTTC. V usage is TRBV5-4 and J usage is TRBJ2-7; D not resolved. The germline V and J ends were trimmed by 3 bases and 0 bases, with 10 bases remaining between them. Germline V gives CDR1 SGHNT, CDR2 YYREEE (reference sequence). The length of the CDR3 is 14 residues.

The chain links TRBV5-8 to TRBJ1-3, with D possibly being TRBD1 (5 bases). The V end was cut by 0 bases, the J end by 2 bases, with 9 bases between. This CDR3 has 15 amino acids. Germline V CDR1 and CDR2: SGHTS, YDEGEE. CDR3 in amino acids: CASSLDRLTGNTIYF. The CDR3 DNA reads as TGTGCCAGCAGCTTGGACAGGCTAACTGGAAACACCATATATTTT.

The rearrangement links TRBV19 to TRBJ2-2, with 7 bases lining up with TRBD1. Germline values: CDR1 LNHDA, CDR2 SQIVND (reference sequence). This CDR3 is 15 amino acids long. Losses at the gene ends were 8 bases for V and 0 bases for J; bases not matched to a gene: 6. The CDR3 DNA reads as TGTGCCAGTCTGGGACAGCCCGCGAACACCGGGGAGCTGTTTTTT. It is translated as CASLGQPANTGELFF.

The chain has TRBV27 and TRBJ2-1; the match to TRBD2 covers 8 bases. The V and J ends lost 5 bases and 8 bases, in that order; junction bases with no gene match: 8. Germline lookup yields CDR1 MNHEY and CDR2 SMNVEV (reference sequence). This CDR3 spans 14 amino acids. DNA of the CDR3: TGTGCCAGCAGTACAATTACGGGGGGGCATGAGCAGTTCTTC. It translates to CASSTITGGHEQFF.

This rearrangement joins TRBV6-1 to TRBJ2-1; either TRBD1 or TRBD2 may fit D (5 bases each). Trimming took 3 bases from V and 3 from J, leaving 12 bases between them. The length of the CDR3 is 15 residues. Germline-derived CDR1 and CDR2 are MNHNS and SASEGT. CDR3 in amino acids: CASSDRDGVYNEQFF. The CDR3 DNA is TGTGCCAGCAGTGACAGGGACGGCGTCTACAATGAGCAGTTCTTC.

This chain uses TRBV6-5 with TRBJ1-1, with D uncertain. V lost 5 bases, J lost 0 bases, and 10 bases lay in between. Germline CDR1 MNHEY, CDR2 SVGAGI. This CDR3 spans 14 amino acids. The CDR3 loop is CASSPDNLNTEAFF. CDR3 nucleotide sequence: TGTGCCAGCAGTCCAGACAATTTGAACACTGAAGCTTTCTTT.

The rearrangement uses TRBV6-1 and TRBJ2-3; 13 bases fit TRBD2. V was clipped by 2 bases and J by 2 bases; unmatched bases: 10. Germline CDR1 reads MNHNS; CDR2 reads SASEGT. This CDR3 spans 19 amino acids. The CDR3 region has the DNA TGTGCCAGCAGTGAATTCGGACTAGCGGGAGTAGGAGCCACAGATACGCAGTATTTT. It yields the protein CASSEFGLAGVGATDTQYF.

This rearrangement joins TRBV5-1 to TRBJ2-1; perhaps TRBD1 as D (6 bases). The CDR3 is 15 residues long. Germline V CDR1 and CDR2: SGHRS, YFSETQ. With 3 bases removed from V and 2 bases from J, the gap between germline ends came to 12 bases. The CDR3 bases are TGCGCCAGCAGCTCGGACAGCGGTCCCTACAATGAGCAGTTCTTC. This translates into CASSSDSGPYNEQFF.

This chain uses TRBV6-6 with TRBJ2-2; D is undetermined. The CDR3 consists of 12 residues. Trimming pared 1 base from V and 3 bases from J, leaving 0 bases between. Germline V gene lookup returns CDR1 MNHNY and CDR2 SVGAGI (reference sequence). CDR3: CASSYYTGELFF. Here the CDR3 DNA reads TGTGCCAGCAGTTACTACACCGGGGAGCTGTTTTTT.

This clone was seen once. The chain has TRBV4-2 and TRBJ1-6; 9 nucleotides line up with TRBD1. J lost 0 bases, V lost 0 bases, and 9 bases had no gene match. Germline CDR1 is LGHNA and CDR2 is YNFKEQ. The CDR3 has 20 amino acids. This chain's CDR3 is CASSQERTGTGSSYNSPLHF. The CDR3 DNA follows: TGTGCCAGCAGCCAAGAAAGAACCGGGACAGGGAGCTCCTATAATTCACCCCTCCACTTT.

The chain uses TRBV19 and TRBJ1-5, with a possible D match to TRBD1 (6 bases). This CDR3 has 14 residues. Deletions cut 1 base from V and 7 bases from J, with 11 bases between. The germline gives CDR1 LNHDA, CDR2 SQIVND (reference sequence). The CDR3 loop reads CASSIGTVGQPQHF. The CDR3 DNA sequence: TGTGCCAGTAGTATAGGGACAGTGGGGCAGCCCCAGCATTTT.

V usage is TRBV6-6 and J usage is TRBJ1-1; TRBD1 is a possible D gene (5 bases). This CDR3 comprises 15 residues. V lost 7 bases to trimming and J lost 0 bases, with 15 bases between them. CDR1 and CDR2 from the germline V gene are MNHNY and SVGAGI (reference sequence). For the CDR3, the DNA is TGTGCCAGCACGATAGGGGATAGGGTGAACACTGAAGCTTTCTTT. Its translation is CASTIGDRVNTEAFF.

This chain joins TRBV7-9 and TRBJ1-1, with a tentative D call TRBD1 (5 bases). Trimming shortened V by 0 bases and J by 1 base, and 15 bases separated the two germline ends. Germline-derived CDR1 and CDR2 are SEHNR and FQNEAQ (reference sequence). CDR3 length: 17 residues. The CDR3 DNA reads TGTGCCAGCAGCTTAGCCTCTATGGGGGTAGCGAACACTGAAGCTTTCTTT. Translation: CASSLASMGVANTEAFF.

This chain uses TRBV15 with TRBJ1-2; TRBD1 is a possible D gene (6 bases). The V end lost 1 base, the J end lost 4 bases, and 13 bases lay between the germline ends. CDR3 size: 15 residues. Looked up from germline, CDR1 is LNHNV and CDR2 is YYDKDF (reference sequence). Here the CDR3 reads CATSRGTGLSYGYTF. CDR3 DNA sequence: TGTGCCACCAGCAGAGGTACAGGGCTATCCTATGGCTACACCTTC.